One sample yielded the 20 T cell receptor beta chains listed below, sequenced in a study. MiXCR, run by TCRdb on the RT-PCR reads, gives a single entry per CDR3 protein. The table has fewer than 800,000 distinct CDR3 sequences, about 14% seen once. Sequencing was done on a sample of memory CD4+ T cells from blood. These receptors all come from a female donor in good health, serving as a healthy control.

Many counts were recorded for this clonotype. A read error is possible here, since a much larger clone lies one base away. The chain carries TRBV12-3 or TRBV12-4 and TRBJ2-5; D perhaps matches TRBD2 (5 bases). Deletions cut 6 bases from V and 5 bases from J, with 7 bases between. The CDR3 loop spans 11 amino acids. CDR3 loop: CASSSGETQYF. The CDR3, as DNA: TGTGCCAGCAGCTCGGGGGAGACCCAGTACTTC.

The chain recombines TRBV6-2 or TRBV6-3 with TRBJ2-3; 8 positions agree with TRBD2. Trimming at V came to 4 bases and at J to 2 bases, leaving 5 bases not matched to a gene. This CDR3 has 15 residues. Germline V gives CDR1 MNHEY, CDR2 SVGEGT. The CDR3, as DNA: TGTGCCAGCAGTTCACTAGCGGAGCCCACAGATACGCAGTATTTT. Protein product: CASSSLAEPTDTQYF.

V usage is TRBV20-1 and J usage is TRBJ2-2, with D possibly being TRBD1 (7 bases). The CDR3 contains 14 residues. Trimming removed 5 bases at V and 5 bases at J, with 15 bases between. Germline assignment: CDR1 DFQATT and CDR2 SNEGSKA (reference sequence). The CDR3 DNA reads TGCAGTGCTCAGGAGGGGGCGGATACCGGGGAGCTGTTTTTT. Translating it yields CSAQEGADTGELFF.

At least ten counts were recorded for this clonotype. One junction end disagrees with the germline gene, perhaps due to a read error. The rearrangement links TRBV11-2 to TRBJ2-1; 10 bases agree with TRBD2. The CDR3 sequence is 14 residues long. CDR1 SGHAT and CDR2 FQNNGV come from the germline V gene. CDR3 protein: CASSATTSGNVQFF. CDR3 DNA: TGTGCCAGCAGCGCCACTACTAGCGGGAATGTGCAGTTCTTC.

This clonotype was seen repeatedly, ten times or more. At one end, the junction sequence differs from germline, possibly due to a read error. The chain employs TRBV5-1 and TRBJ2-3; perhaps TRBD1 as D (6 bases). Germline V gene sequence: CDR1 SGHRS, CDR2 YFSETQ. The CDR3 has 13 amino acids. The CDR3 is CASSFTGTDTQYF. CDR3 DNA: TGTGCCAGCAGCTTCACAGGGACAGATACGCAGTATTTT.

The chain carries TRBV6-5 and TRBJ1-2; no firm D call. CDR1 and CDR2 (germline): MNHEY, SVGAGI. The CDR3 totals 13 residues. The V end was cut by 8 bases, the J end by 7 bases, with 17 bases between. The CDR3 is CASGGLGRSGYTF. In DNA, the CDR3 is TGTGCCAGCGGCGGACTGGGAAGAAGTGGCTACACCTTC.

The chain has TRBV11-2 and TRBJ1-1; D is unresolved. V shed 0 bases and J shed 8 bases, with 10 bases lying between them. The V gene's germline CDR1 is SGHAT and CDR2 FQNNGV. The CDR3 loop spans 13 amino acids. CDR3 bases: TGTGCCAGCAGCTTAGAGCGGGCAGTCGAAGCTTTCTTT. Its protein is CASSLERAVEAFF.

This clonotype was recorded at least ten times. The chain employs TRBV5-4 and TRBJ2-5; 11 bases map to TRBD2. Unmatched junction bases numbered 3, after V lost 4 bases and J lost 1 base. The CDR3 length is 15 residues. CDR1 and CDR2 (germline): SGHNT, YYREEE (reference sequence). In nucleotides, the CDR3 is TGTGCCAGCAGCAGCGGGACTAGCGGCCAAGAGACCCAGTACTTC. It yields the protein CASSSGTSGQETQYF.

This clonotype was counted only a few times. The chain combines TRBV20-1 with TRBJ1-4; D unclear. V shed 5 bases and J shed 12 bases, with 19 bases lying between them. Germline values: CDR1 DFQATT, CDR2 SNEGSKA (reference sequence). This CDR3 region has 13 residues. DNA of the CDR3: TGCAGTGCTCTCCACGGAACCTCGCGACAACTGTTTTTT. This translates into CSALHGTSRQLFF.

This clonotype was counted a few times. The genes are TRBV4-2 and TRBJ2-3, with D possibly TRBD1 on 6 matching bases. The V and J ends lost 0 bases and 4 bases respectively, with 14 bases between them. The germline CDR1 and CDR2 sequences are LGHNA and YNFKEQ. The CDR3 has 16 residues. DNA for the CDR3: TGTGCCAGCAGCCAAGAAGGCGGCAGGGGTGCAGATACGCAGTATTTT. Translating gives CASSQEGGRGADTQYF.

CDR3 loop: CASSGGTGGANEQFF. The CDR3 nucleotides read TGTGCCAGCAGCGGAGGGACAGGGGGTGCCAATGAGCAGTTCTTC. The V and J genes are TRBV7-9 and TRBJ2-1, with 11 bases aligning to TRBD1. Looked up from germline, CDR1 is SEHNR and CDR2 is FQNEAQ (reference sequence). The CDR3 is made up of 15 amino acids. V shed 5 bases, J shed 6 bases, and the junction held 6 bases outside the gene matches.

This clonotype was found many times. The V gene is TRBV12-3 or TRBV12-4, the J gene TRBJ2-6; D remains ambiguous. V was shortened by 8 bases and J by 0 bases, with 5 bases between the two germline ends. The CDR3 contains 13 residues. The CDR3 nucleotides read TGTGCCAGCTTGGCCTCTGGGGCCAACGTCCTGACTTTC. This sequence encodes CASLASGANVLTF.

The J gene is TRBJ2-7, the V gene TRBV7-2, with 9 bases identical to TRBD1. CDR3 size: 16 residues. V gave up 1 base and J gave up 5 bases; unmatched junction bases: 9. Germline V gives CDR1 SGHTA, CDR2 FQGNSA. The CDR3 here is CASSLVGGQGSNEQYF. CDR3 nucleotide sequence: TGTGCCAGCAGCTTAGTGGGGGGACAGGGATCGAACGAGCAGTACTTC.

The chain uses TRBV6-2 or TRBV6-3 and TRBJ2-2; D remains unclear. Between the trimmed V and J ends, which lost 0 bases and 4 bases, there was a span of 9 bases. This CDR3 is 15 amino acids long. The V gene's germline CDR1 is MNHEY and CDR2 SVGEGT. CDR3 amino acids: CASSYSGSPTGELFF. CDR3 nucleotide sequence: TGTGCCAGCAGTTACTCGGGAAGTCCCACCGGGGAGCTGTTTTTT.

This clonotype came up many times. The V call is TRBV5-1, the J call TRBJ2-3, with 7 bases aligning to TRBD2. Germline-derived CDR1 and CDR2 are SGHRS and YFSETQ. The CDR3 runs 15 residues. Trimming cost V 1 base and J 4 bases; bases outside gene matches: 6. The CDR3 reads CASSLTSENADTQYF. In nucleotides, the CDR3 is TGCGCCAGCAGCTTGACTAGCGAGAATGCAGATACGCAGTATTTT.

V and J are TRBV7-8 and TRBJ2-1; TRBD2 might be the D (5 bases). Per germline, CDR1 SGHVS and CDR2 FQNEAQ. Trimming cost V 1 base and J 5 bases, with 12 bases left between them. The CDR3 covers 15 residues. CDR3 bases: TGTGCCAGCAGCTTAGGATGGGCGGGTAACAATGAGCAGTTCTTC. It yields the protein CASSLGWAGNNEQFF. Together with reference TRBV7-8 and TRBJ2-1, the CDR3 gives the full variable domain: GAGVSQSPRYKVAKRGQDVALRCDPISGHVSLFWYQQALGQGPEFLTYFQNEAQLDKSGLPSDRFFAERPEGSVSTLKIQRTQQEDSAVYLCASSLGWAGNNEQFFGPGTRLTVL.

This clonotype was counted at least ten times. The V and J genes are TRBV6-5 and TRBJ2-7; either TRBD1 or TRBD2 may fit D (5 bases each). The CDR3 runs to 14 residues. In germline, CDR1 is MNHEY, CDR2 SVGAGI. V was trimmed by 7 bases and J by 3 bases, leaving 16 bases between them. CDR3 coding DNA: TGTGCCAGCAAACTCGGGACCACGAACTACGAGCAGTACTTC. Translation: CASKLGTTNYEQYF.

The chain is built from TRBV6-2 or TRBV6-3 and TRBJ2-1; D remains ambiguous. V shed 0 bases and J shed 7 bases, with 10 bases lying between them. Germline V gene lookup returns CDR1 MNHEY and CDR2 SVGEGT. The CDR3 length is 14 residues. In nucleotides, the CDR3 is TGTGCCAGCAGTTACTCCTCTTTCAGGAATGAGCAGTTCTTC. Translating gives CASSYSSFRNEQFF.

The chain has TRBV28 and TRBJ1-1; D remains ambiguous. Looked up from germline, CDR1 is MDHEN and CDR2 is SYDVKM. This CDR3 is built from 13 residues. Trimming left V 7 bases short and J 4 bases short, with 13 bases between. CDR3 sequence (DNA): TGTGCCAGCATTCAGACAATGGGCACTGAAGCTTTCTTT. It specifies CASIQTMGTEAFF.

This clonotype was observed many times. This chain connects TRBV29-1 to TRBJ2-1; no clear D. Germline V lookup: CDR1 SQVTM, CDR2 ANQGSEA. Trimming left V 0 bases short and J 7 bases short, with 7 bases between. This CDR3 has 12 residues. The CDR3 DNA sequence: TGCAGCGTTGAAGAGCCGGCTAATGAGCAGTTCTTC. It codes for CSVEEPANEQFF.